This passage covers 3 T cell receptor beta chains from one sample sequenced in a study of response to subunit inactivated influenza vaccine. TCRdb analysed the RT-PCR reads with MiXCR anew, one entry per CDR3 protein. The sample yields about 570,000 distinct CDR3 sequences, 10% to 15% seen once. The source material was PBMCs from blood, sampled on the day of vaccination. Receptor source: a man in his fifties who received an inactivated influenza vaccine.

This clonotype was seen only a few times. The chain couples TRBV3-1 to TRBJ2-7; D call uncertain. The CDR3 is 13 amino acids. The V gene lost 6 bases and the J gene lost 4 bases, with 13 bases spanning the gap. The germline CDR1 and CDR2 sequences are LGHDT and YNNKEL (reference sequence). The CDR3 nucleotides are TGTGCCAGCAGAGGTATGAGTACGTACGAGCAGTACTTC. Protein: CASRGMSTYEQYF.

The chain is built from TRBV5-5 and TRBJ1-5, with a tentative D call TRBD1 (6 bases). Germline-derived CDR1 and CDR2 are SGHKS and YYEKEE (reference sequence). Trimming left V 4 bases short and J 6 bases short, with 17 bases between. The CDR3 has 15 residues. The CDR3 region has the DNA TGTGCCAGCAGCCCCTGGGGGGGGGCGGGTCAGCCCCAGCATTTT. Translated: CASSPWGGAGQPQHF.

In this sample, this clonotype turned up a few times. The chain employs TRBV29-1 and TRBJ2-1; TRBD1 is a possible D gene (6 bases). This CDR3 has 16 amino acids. Germline V gene data show CDR1 as SQVTM and CDR2 as ANQGSEA. V shed 0 bases and J shed 5 bases, with 17 bases lying between them. CDR3 sequence: CSVEDFELGADNEQFF. In nucleotides, the CDR3 is TGCAGCGTTGAAGATTTTGAATTGGGGGCTGACAATGAGCAGTTCTTC.